Below, one TCR beta chain is given with its context. The time point was: pre-treatment sample, taken before nivolumab and TIL therapy. The tumor samples were excised metastases, mostly pleural nodules or supraclavicular lymph nodes. Stage 4 NSCLC adults joined between October 2017 and 2020. This was the immunoSEQ v3 assay. Profiling relied on immunoSEQ multiplex PCR, and the TCRdb table lists in-frame clones only, not all of them. The table lists tens of thousands of clones, roughly 70% of them singletons. Trimming cost V 8 bases and J 1 base; bases outside gene matches: 8. Germline CDR1 and CDR2: SNHLY and FYNNEI. The CDR3 covers 14 residues. These data are taken from a study of TIL therapy for anti-PD-1-resistant metastatic lung cancer.

This clonotype originated in a person between 30 and 80 years old with non-small cell lung cancer. The sequencing here drew on tumor tissue, taken at baseline. The chain employs TRBV2 and TRBJ2-7, with 7 bases matching TRBD1. This CDR3 reads CASRDRVRSYEQYF. In DNA form, the CDR3 reads TGTGCCAGCCGAGACAGGGTCCGTTCCTACGAGCAGTACTTC.